The T cell receptor beta chain described here comes from a study of blood T cell repertoires in COVID-19 (dated by TCRdb to about 2020). Some background on the complete study: The collaborator samples originated in the United States, Italy and Spain and spanned the acute and convalescent phases of COVID-19. The prospective study material was composed of cDNA or gDNA derived from T cells, B-cell-depleted T cells, or PBMCs. Deeply sampled blood TCRbeta repertoires from subjects exposed to, actively infected with, or recovered from COVID-19 were included in the dataset. A freely available public database, intended as a resource for researchers studying the immune response to SARS-CoV-2, is where the repertoires were released. Samples came from the ongoing ImmuneRACE study (first 160 participants) plus 1,254 subjects from 6 global collaborators. Nearly every sample came with metadata listing a de-identified subject ID, COVID-19 status, age in years and sex. Where available, HLA class I and class II types were obtained from metadata supplied by the sample provider rather than from assay-based typing.

Trimming at the junction amounts to 6 bases on V and 7 bases on J, and the germline ends lie 18 bases apart. Looking up the germline V gene yields CDR1 MRHNA and CDR2 SNTAGT. Measured from the cysteine to the phenylalanine, the CDR3 is 14 residues long. Only the CDR3 DNA stays, 42 bases, in frame from base 1. One collaborating source in Seattle enrolled patients while the patients were actively infected and followed the patients over time throughout the course of disease. Each collaborating institution followed its own protocols to collect whole blood in K2EDTA tubes. Collaborator samples were shipped for TCRbeta analysis as frozen whole blood, isolated PBMCs, or DNA extracted from either sample type. TCRbeta CDR3 regions were amplified from genomic DNA by means of the immunoSEQ Assay, a bias-controlled multiplex PCR. The original methods were these. The number of nucleated cells in each sample was estimated from the amplification of reference gene primers within the assay. To quantify the absolute abundance of each unique TCRbeta CDR3 rearrangement, sequence reads were collapsed and filtered. Productive Simpson clonality was computed per sample as the square root of Simpson's diversity index over productive rearrangements. TCRdb provides this immuneACCESS table in a form limited to in-frame rearrangements. Some clones are lacking; in checked studies, under half of them reflect an unresolved V gene, and why the rest are absent is not known. V, J and clone size were drawn from that table, and D and trimming were deduced from the DNA. This sample lists 200,000 to 250,000 clones; under 85% were detected once. 7.8% of the sample goes to the ten largest clones.

Overall study outcomes, separate from this receptor: The quantity of clinical and demographic metadata differed by source and by participant and was supplied without curation.

Regarding this clone: This receptor's antigen is unknown. Base qualities are missing; no much larger clone stands one base away.

The source material was peripheral blood. The V gene is TRBV6-4 and the J gene is TRBJ1-2; matching of 5 bases hints at TRBD1 as the D gene. The sequence derives from a woman over 75 with COVID-19, enrolled during active disease. For the CDR3, the sequence is CASRGSLGTRGYTF. The DNA sequence is given as TGTGCCAGCAGGGGGTCACTGGGGACTCGTGGCTACACCTTC.